One sample yielded the 25 T cell receptor beta chains listed below, sequenced in a study of early T cells in non-severe SARS-CoV-2 infection. TCRdb reanalysed the 5' RACE reads using MiXCR and keeps one entry per CDR3 protein. The sample has 20,000 to 30,000 distinct CDR3 sequences, 4.5% to 7% seen once; the top ten hold 2% to 3%. The source material was whole blood. The source is an adult who was a healthcare worker with PCR-confirmed SARS-CoV-2 infection or an uninfected control (not recorded which).

This clonotype was detected ten times or more. The rearrangement links TRBV10-3 to TRBJ1-1; 7 bases are shared with TRBD1. Per germline, CDR1 ENHRY and CDR2 SYGVKD. The CDR3 consists of 16 residues. J gave up 7 bases and V 6 bases, and 17 bases lay outside the gene matches. CDR3 nucleotide sequence: TGTGCCATCAGCCGGGACAGAGCCTTGAAGGGGGATGAAGCTTTCTTT. This gives the protein CAISRDRALKGDEAFF.

This clonotype has a count of ten or more. The chain joins TRBV20-1 to TRBJ2-7, with TRBD1 matching 8 bases. CDR3 length: 16 amino acids. The V segment lost 0 bases and the J segment 0 bases; nucleotides outside the gene matches: 7. Germline V gene data show CDR1 as DFQATT and CDR2 as SNEGSKA (reference sequence). The CDR3 DNA reads TGCAGTGCTAGAGATAGGGTGGGACAGGCCTCCTACGAGCAGTACTTC. This translates into CSARDRVGQASYEQYF.

This clonotype turned up a few times. The chain employs TRBV6-5 and TRBJ2-2; D possibly corresponds to TRBD1 (6 bases). Trimming removed 4 bases at V and 5 bases at J, with 8 bases between. The germline V gene has CDR1 MNHEY and CDR2 SVGAGI. CDR3 length: 13 amino acids. This CDR3 is CASSLTGTGELFF. The CDR3 coding sequence is TGTGCCAGCAGTTTAACAGGGACCGGGGAGCTGTTTTTT.

The table lists this clonotype with a few counts. The chain joins TRBV2 to TRBJ2-7; 9 bases agree with TRBD1. J lost 6 bases, V lost 6 bases, and 6 bases had no gene match. Germline values: CDR1 SNHLY, CDR2 FYNNEI. The CDR3 is 13 residues long. CDR3 in amino acids: CASSRGQGSEQYF. The CDR3 coding sequence is TGTGCCAGCAGCCGGGGACAGGGAAGCGAGCAGTACTTC. The variable domain in full, completed from reference TRBV2 and TRBJ2-7, reads EPEVTQTPSHQVTQMGQEVILRCVPISNHLYFYWYRQILGQKVEFLVSFYNNEISEKSEIFDDQFSVERPDGSNFTLKIRSTKLEDSAMYFCASSRGQGSEQYFGPGTRLTVT.

This clonotype was picked up many times. The chain couples TRBV13 to TRBJ2-7; 8 nucleotides match TRBD1. With V trimmed by 0 bases and J by 4 bases, 14 bases remained unmatched. This CDR3 comprises 18 residues. Germline CDR1 reads PRHDT; CDR2 reads FYEKMQ (reference sequence). The CDR3 DNA reads TGTGCCAGCAGCTTAGGTGGTTGGGCAGGACAGGGTTGGTACGAGCAGTACTTC. Its protein product is CASSLGGWAGQGWYEQYF. The whole variable domain, remainder taken from reference TRBV13 and TRBJ2-7, is AAGVIQSPRHLIKEKRETATLKCYPIPRHDTVYWYQQGPGQDPQFLISFYEKMQSDKGSIPDRFSAQQFSDYHSELNMSSLELGDSALYFCASSLGGWAGQGWYEQYFGPGTRLTVT.

Ten or more counts support this clonotype. The chain couples TRBV6-1 to TRBJ1-2, with D possibly matching TRBD1 (6 bases). V shed 7 bases and J shed 8 bases, with 20 bases lying between them. Germline CDR1 is MNHNS and CDR2 is SASEGT. This CDR3 has 14 residues. CDR3 sequence: CASNPDRSLGGYTF. As DNA, the CDR3 is TGTGCCAGCAACCCTGACAGGAGCTTAGGCGGCTACACCTTC.

The table lists this clonotype with many counts. V gene TRBV11-2 combines with J gene TRBJ1-6; D may be TRBD1 (5 bases). The CDR3 extends over 16 amino acids. Trimming removed 5 bases at V and 7 bases at J, with 18 bases between. CDR1 and CDR2 (germline): SGHAT, FQNNGV. The CDR3 DNA sequence: TGTGCCAGCAGCCCCCCCCGTCGACAGCGAAATTCACCCCTCCACTTT. Translation: CASSPPRRQRNSPLHF.

Only a few counts were recorded for this clonotype. The J gene is TRBJ2-5, the V gene TRBV2, with a tentative D call TRBD1 (6 bases). Germline V lookup: CDR1 SNHLY, CDR2 FYNNEI. Trimming pared 6 bases from V and 2 bases from J, leaving 13 bases between. CDR3 length: 14 amino acids. The CDR3 protein is CASSRQGIQETQYF. The CDR3 DNA reads as TGTGCCAGCAGCAGGCAGGGGATACAAGAGACCCAGTACTTC. Supplemented by reference TRBV2 and TRBJ2-5, the full variable domain reads EPEVTQTPSHQVTQMGQEVILRCVPISNHLYFYWYRQILGQKVEFLVSFYNNEISEKSEIFDDQFSVERPDGSNFTLKIRSTKLEDSAMYFCASSRQGIQETQYFGPGTRLLVL.

This clonotype was recorded at least ten times. The rearrangement joins TRBV15 to TRBJ2-5, with D uncertain. The CDR3 runs to 13 residues. V was cut by 4 bases and J by 5 bases, with 11 bases left in between. Germline V gene sequence: CDR1 LNHNV, CDR2 YYDKDF (reference sequence). As DNA, the CDR3 is TGTGCCACCAGCATAGGGTATGGTGAGACCCAGTACTTC. This codes for CATSIGYGETQYF.

The chain combines TRBV20-1 with TRBJ2-7; D gene uncertain. Germline V gene lookup returns CDR1 DFQATT and CDR2 SNEGSKA (reference sequence). This CDR3 contains 10 residues. V was cut by 3 bases and J by 4 bases, with 4 bases left in between. The DNA for the CDR3 is TGCAGTGCTAGTGTTTACGAGCAGTACTTC. It specifies CSASVYEQYF.

This clonotype occurred a few times. This chain uses TRBV18 with TRBJ2-3; D possibly matches TRBD1 or TRBD2 (6 bases each). V lost 1 base to trimming and J lost 6 bases, with 14 bases between them. The germline V gene encodes CDR1 KGHSH and CDR2 LQKENI. The CDR3 extends over 15 amino acids. The CDR3 DNA follows: TGTGCCAGCTCACCACTTTCCGGGGGCGGCGATACGCAGTATTTT. It yields the protein CASSPLSGGGDTQYF. The entire variable domain, with the rest obtained from reference TRBV18 and TRBJ2-3, is as follows: NAGVMQNPRHLVRRRGQEARLRCSPMKGHSHVYWYRQLPEEGLKFMVYLQKENIIDESGMPKERFSAEFPKEGPSILRIQQVVRGDSAAYFCASSPLSGGGDTQYFGPGTRLTVL.

This clonotype was seen a handful of times. This chain connects TRBV28 to TRBJ2-7; D call uncertain. The CDR3 covers 11 residues. CDR1 MDHEN and CDR2 SYDVKM come from the germline V gene. V was cut by 1 base and J by 5 bases, with 3 bases left in between. The CDR3 coding sequence is TGTGCCAGCAGTTTATCCCACGAGCAGTACTTC. Translating gives CASSLSHEQYF.

This clonotype was counted a few times. The chain recombines TRBV27 with TRBJ2-7, with TRBD1 matching 8 bases. Trimming removed 5 bases from V and 3 bases from J; junction bases left unmatched: 9. The germline CDR1 and CDR2 sequences are MNHEY and SMNVEV (reference sequence). The CDR3 loop spans 15 amino acids. CDR3 amino acids: CASSARQGRGYEQYF. CDR3 DNA sequence: TGTGCCAGCAGTGCCCGACAGGGGAGAGGCTACGAGCAGTACTTC.

Ten or more counts support this clonotype. The rearrangement links TRBV6-5 to TRBJ1-6, with a possible D match to TRBD1 (5 bases). The CDR3 has 17 amino acids. The V end lost 0 bases, the J end lost 8 bases, and 17 bases lay between the germline ends. Germline V CDR1 and CDR2: MNHEY, SVGAGI. The CDR3 spells CASSYSGNGGAHSPLHF. The CDR3, as DNA: TGTGCCAGCAGTTACTCCGGTAACGGGGGTGCCCATTCACCCCTCCACTTT.

This chain joins TRBV19 and TRBJ1-5; D not certain. CDR1 is LNHDA and CDR2 is SQIVND in the germline V gene (reference sequence). This CDR3 is 17 amino acids long. V was cut by 1 base and J by 3 bases, with 16 bases left in between. The CDR3 DNA follows: TGTGCCAGTAGTATAGCGGCTGTTCTTTCTATCAATCAGCCCCAGCATTTT. It specifies CASSIAAVLSINQPQHF. Drawing the rest from reference TRBV19 and TRBJ1-5, the complete variable domain is DGGITQSPKYLFRKEGQNVTLSCEQNLNHDAMYWYRQDPGQGLRLIYYSQIVNDFQKGDIAEGYSVSREKKESFPLTVTSAQKNPTAFYLCASSIAAVLSINQPQHFGDGTRLSIL.

There are many counts of this clonotype. This chain uses TRBV20-1 with TRBJ1-4; possibly TRBD1 for D (5 bases). The CDR3 has 16 residues. Germline V gene sequence: CDR1 DFQATT, CDR2 SNEGSKA (reference sequence). V was clipped by 0 bases and J by 8 bases, with 19 bases between them. DNA of the CDR3: TGCAGTGCTAGAGACCTGGCCCAGGGACTGGTGGAAAAACTGTTTTTT. This gives the protein CSARDLAQGLVEKLFF.

By its share, this clonotype is medium-sized. This rearrangement joins TRBV7-2 to TRBJ1-6; weak D call: TRBD1 (6 bases). The CDR3 totals 12 residues. With 1 base removed from V and 12 bases from J, the gap between germline ends came to 7 bases. Germline CDR1 and CDR2: SGHTA and FQGNSA. The DNA for the CDR3 is TGTGCCAGCAGCTTAGGGACAGTACCCCTCCACTTT. Translated, it gives CASSLGTVPLHF.

This clonotype was recorded many times. The J gene is TRBJ1-3, the V gene TRBV11-2; no definite D call. The CDR3 sequence is 16 residues long. V dropped 5 bases and J dropped 2 bases, with 16 bases sitting between them. CDR1 and CDR2 from the germline V gene are SGHAT and FQNNGV. The CDR3: CASSLRTGGAGNTIYF. For the CDR3, the DNA is TGTGCCAGCAGCCTCCGAACTGGAGGAGCTGGAAACACCATATATTTT.

This clonotype was observed at least ten times. One end of the junction fails to match germline, which may point to a read error. This chain links TRBV18 with TRBJ2-7; the match to TRBD1 covers 8 bases. This CDR3 is built from 16 residues. The germline CDR1 and CDR2 sequences are KGHSH and LQKENI. The CDR3 spells CASSPRIDRGIYEQYF. The CDR3 DNA is TGCGCCAGCTCACCACGGATCGACAGGGGAATCTACGAGCAGTACTTC.

This clonotype was seen a few times. This rearrangement joins TRBV11-2 to TRBJ1-4; D is undetermined. Trimming took off 2 bases at V and 4 bases at J, with 11 bases between the two ends. The CDR3 runs 15 residues. CDR1 SGHAT and CDR2 FQNNGV come from the germline V gene. CDR3 region: CASSLNGMRNEKLFF. As DNA, the CDR3 is TGTGCCAGCAGCTTAAACGGGATGCGTAATGAAAAACTGTTTTTT.

This clonotype was recorded a few times. The chain combines TRBV10-3 with TRBJ2-3; D call uncertain. CDR1 and CDR2 from the germline V gene are ENHRY and SYGVKD. V lost 4 bases and J 4 bases, leaving 12 bases between the germline ends. This CDR3 contains 14 residues. The CDR3 DNA sequence: TGTGCCATCAGTGGGCTAGTTGGGGCAGATACGCAGTATTTT. Amino acid sequence: CAISGLVGADTQYF.

For the CDR3, the DNA is TGTGCCAGCAGTACGGGACGGAATGCGAACACCGGGGAGCTGTTTTTT. It is translated as CASSTGRNANTGELFF. This chain connects TRBV6-2 or TRBV6-3 to TRBJ2-2; D is possibly TRBD1 or TRBD2 (5 bases each). Germline V gives CDR1 MNHEY, CDR2 SVGEGT. Trimming took 5 bases from V and 0 from J, leaving 13 bases between them. This CDR3 is 16 amino acids long.

The chain recombines TRBV6-1 with TRBJ1-6; 11 bases agree with TRBD1. Germline CDR1 MNHNS, CDR2 SASEGT. V was pared by 5 bases and J by 7 bases, with 10 bases of the junction left unmatched. The CDR3 contains 17 residues. The CDR3 DNA follows: TGTGCCAGCAGTTTTAGGACAGGGGGCTTCAGGAATTCACCCCTCCACTTT. This translates into CASSFRTGGFRNSPLHF.

The sample holds many counts of this clonotype. The chain recombines TRBV7-9 with TRBJ2-1; TRBD1 aligns across 8 bases. The trim removed 6 bases at V and 5 bases at J, leaving 9 bases unmatched. Looked up from germline, CDR1 is SEHNR and CDR2 is FQNEAQ (reference sequence). The CDR3 contains 15 residues. CDR3 sequence reads: CASRGTGTGDNEQFF. The CDR3 nucleotides are TGTGCCAGCAGGGGAACCGGGACAGGAGACAATGAGCAGTTCTTC.

This clonotype has a count of ten or more. The junction departs from the called germline gene at one end, perhaps through a read error. The rearrangement joins TRBV28 to TRBJ2-7; no clear D gene. There are 13 residues in the CDR3. CDR1 is MDHEN, CDR2 SYDVKM, per germline. For the CDR3, the DNA is TGTGCCAGCAGAAATGGACCAGGCTACGGGCAGTACTTC. Encoded protein: CASRNGPGYGQYF.